This T cell receptor beta chain is drawn from a study of cytomegalovirus exposure and HLA in healthy donors. Findings and limits, study-wide: Published work reported that the classifier diagnosed cytomegalovirus status with high specificity and sensitivity. Donors belonging to an Asian-associated ancestry cluster reportedly showed fewer N-insertions in productive TCRs than the 666-donor mean, according to what a later analysis found.

Germline CDR1 reads MNHEY; CDR2 reads SVGAGI. Trimming took off 8 bases at V and 4 bases at J, with 11 bases between the two ends. This CDR3 spans 12 amino acids. At the time of sampling, donors were nominally healthy, though unrecorded immune exposures were likely. The PCR had 60 Vbeta and 13 Jbeta primers. Clones were sequenced by immunoSEQ multiplex PCR, and TCRdb holds only the in-frame ones, with some missing. The table lists fewer than 100,000 clones, under 80% of them singletons, with roughly 7% in the top ten. With respect to this clone: Antigen: not known.

Sequences were obtained from PBMCs. The chain has TRBV6-5 and TRBJ1-2; tentatively, D is TRBD1 (6 bases). This receptor was identified in a man aged 35-49 years in good health and CMV-seropositive. The CDR3, as DNA: TGTGCCAGCGTCAAACAGGGCTATGGCTACACCTTC. Its protein product is CASVKQGYGYTF.